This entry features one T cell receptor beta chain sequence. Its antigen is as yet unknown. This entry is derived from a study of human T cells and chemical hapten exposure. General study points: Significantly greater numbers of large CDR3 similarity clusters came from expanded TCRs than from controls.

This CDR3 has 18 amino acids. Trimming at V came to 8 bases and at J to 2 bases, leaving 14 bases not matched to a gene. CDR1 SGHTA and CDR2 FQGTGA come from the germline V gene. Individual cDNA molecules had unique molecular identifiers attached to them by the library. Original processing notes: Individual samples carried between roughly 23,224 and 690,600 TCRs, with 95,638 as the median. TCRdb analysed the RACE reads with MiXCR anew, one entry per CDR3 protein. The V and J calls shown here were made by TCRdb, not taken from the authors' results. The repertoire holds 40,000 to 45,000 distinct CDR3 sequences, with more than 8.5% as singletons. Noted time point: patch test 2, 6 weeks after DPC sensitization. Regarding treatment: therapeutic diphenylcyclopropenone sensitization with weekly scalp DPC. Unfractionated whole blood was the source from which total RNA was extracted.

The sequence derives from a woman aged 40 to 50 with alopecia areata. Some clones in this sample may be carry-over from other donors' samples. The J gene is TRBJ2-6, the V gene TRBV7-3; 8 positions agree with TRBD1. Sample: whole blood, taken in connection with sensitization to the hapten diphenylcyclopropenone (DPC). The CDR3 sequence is CASGLTGESLAGANVLTF. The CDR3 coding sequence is TGTGCCAGCGGCCTGACAGGGGAGTCGCTAGCTGGGGCCAACGTCCTGACTTTC.